A selection of T cell receptor beta chains follows, all from one sample in a study of fetal regulatory T cell absence and autoimmunity. Profiled with immunoSEQ multiplex PCR; TCRdb holds only in-frame clones, not every one. Found here are about 95,000 clones, about 78% of them singletons; the top ten hold roughly 2%. Material: pancreas tissue. All receptors derive from a male donor with IPEX syndrome. Each CDR3 is given with its conserved first and last residue. Fields, in order: J gene, D gene, V gene, clone size, CDR3 protein, CDR3 DNA. The D gene is left open where the match is weak. For some rows the clone size is stated as once, few or many, or as a class when expanded; others skip it.

j_call: TRBJ2-3; d_call: TRBD2; v_call: TRBV11-3; clone_size: -; cdr3_aa: CASSAGLAGGVTDTQYF; cdr3_nt: TGTGCCAGCAGCGCCGGACTAGCGGGGGGCGTCACAGATACGCAGTATTTT
j_call: TRBJ1-2; d_call: -; v_call: TRBV9; clone_size: -; cdr3_aa: CASSVDWGRHGYTF; cdr3_nt: TGTGCCAGCAGCGTAGATTGGGGCAGGCATGGCTACACCTTC
j_call: TRBJ2-3; d_call: -; v_call: TRBV4-3; clone_size: -; cdr3_aa: CASSQATASTDTQYF; cdr3_nt: TGCGCCAGCAGCCAAGCTACCGCTAGCACAGATACGCAGTATTTT
j_call: TRBJ2-2; d_call: -; v_call: TRBV30; clone_size: -; cdr3_aa: CAWSVGGGGVTGELFF; cdr3_nt: TGTGCCTGGAGTGTAGGGGGCGGGGGAGTGACCGGGGAGCTGTTTTTT
j_call: TRBJ2-2; d_call: -; v_call: TRBV6-6; clone_size: few; cdr3_aa: CASSITWTGELFF; cdr3_nt: TGTGCCAGCAGTATCACTTGGACCGGGGAGCTGTTTTTT
j_call: TRBJ1-1; d_call: -; v_call: TRBV4-1; clone_size: -; cdr3_aa: CASSYLGGGEAFF; cdr3_nt: TGCGCCAGCAGCTATTTGGGGGGAGGTGAAGCTTTCTTT
j_call: TRBJ1-4; d_call: -; v_call: TRBV7-8; clone_size: -; cdr3_aa: CASSVPLTRATNEKLFF; cdr3_nt: TGTGCCAGCAGCGTCCCTCTCACCCGCGCAACTAATGAAAAACTGTTTTTT
j_call: TRBJ1-2; d_call: -; v_call: TRBV9; clone_size: -; cdr3_aa: CASSVGGRFGYTF; cdr3_nt: TGTGCCAGCAGCGTAGGTGGGCGGTTTGGCTACACCTTC
j_call: TRBJ2-1; d_call: TRBD2; v_call: TRBV11-3; clone_size: -; cdr3_aa: CASSAGLAGGFYNEQFF; cdr3_nt: TGTGCCAGCAGCGCCGGACTAGCGGGAGGATTCTACAATGAGCAGTTCTTC
j_call: TRBJ2-7; d_call: -; v_call: TRBV6-5; clone_size: -; cdr3_aa: CASSYRGSYEQYF; cdr3_nt: TGTGCCAGCAGTTACAGGGGGAGCTACGAGCAGTACTTC
j_call: TRBJ1-1; d_call: -; v_call: TRBV5-1; clone_size: -; cdr3_aa: CASSLEGMNTEAFF; cdr3_nt: TGCGCCAGCAGCTTAGAGGGTATGAACACTGAAGCTTTCTTT
j_call: TRBJ2-7; d_call: TRBD1; v_call: TRBV14; clone_size: -; cdr3_aa: CASSRRDRGRNEQYF; cdr3_nt: TGTGCCAGCAGCCGCCGGGACAGGGGGAGGAACGAGCAGTACTTC
j_call: TRBJ2-7; d_call: -; v_call: TRBV7-6; clone_size: few; cdr3_aa: CASSPRGYEQYF; cdr3_nt: TGTGCCAGCAGCCCCCGGGGGTATGAGCAGTACTTC
j_call: TRBJ1-4; d_call: -; v_call: TRBV5-1; clone_size: -; cdr3_aa: CASSLSGALSEKLFF; cdr3_nt: TGCGCCAGCAGCTTGTCGGGGGCCCTAAGTGAAAAACTGTTTTTT
j_call: TRBJ2-4; d_call: -; v_call: TRBV18; clone_size: -; cdr3_aa: CASSSSGAAKNIQYF; cdr3_nt: TGTGCCAGCTCATCGTCTGGGGCAGCCAAAAACATTCAGTACTTC
j_call: TRBJ1-4; d_call: TRBD1; v_call: TRBV6-1; clone_size: -; cdr3_aa: CASSDQTGTNEKLFF; cdr3_nt: TGTGCCAGCAGTGACCAGACAGGGACTAATGAAAAACTGTTTTTT
j_call: TRBJ1-2; d_call: -; v_call: TRBV6-1; clone_size: -; cdr3_aa: CASSEEWWTDYGYTF; cdr3_nt: TGTGCCAGCAGTGAAGAGTGGTGGACAGACTATGGCTACACCTTC
j_call: TRBJ2-1; d_call: TRBD2; v_call: TRBV5-4; clone_size: -; cdr3_aa: CASSLYERGFNEQFF; cdr3_nt: TGTGCCAGCAGCTTGTACGAGCGGGGGTTCAATGAGCAGTTCTTC
j_call: TRBJ1-2; d_call: -; v_call: TRBV5-6; clone_size: few; cdr3_aa: CASSSDSYGYTF; cdr3_nt: TGTGCCAGCAGCTCCGATTCCTATGGCTACACCTTC
j_call: TRBJ2-1; d_call: TRBD1; v_call: TRBV9; clone_size: -; cdr3_aa: CASSPYGDRGFYEQFF; cdr3_nt: TGTGCCAGCAGCCCCTATGGGGACAGGGGGTTTTATGAGCAGTTCTTC
j_call: TRBJ2-7; d_call: -; v_call: TRBV27; clone_size: -; cdr3_aa: CASSLSDQYEQYF; cdr3_nt: TGTGCCAGCAGTTTATCGGACCAGTACGAGCAGTACTTC
j_call: TRBJ1-1; d_call: -; v_call: TRBV10-1; clone_size: -; cdr3_aa: CASSGSRAPEETEAFF; cdr3_nt: TGCGCCAGCAGTGGGTCCCGGGCTCCGGAGGAAACTGAAGCTTTCTTT
j_call: TRBJ2-1; d_call: TRBD1; v_call: TRBV14; clone_size: once; cdr3_aa: CASSQGDSSYNEQFF; cdr3_nt: TGTGCCAGCAGCCAAGGGGACAGCTCCTACAATGAGCAGTTCTTC
j_call: TRBJ2-7; d_call: TRBD2; v_call: TRBV2; clone_size: -; cdr3_aa: CASSLASGGLSYEQYF; cdr3_nt: TGTGCCAGCAGTCTGGCTAGCGGGGGACTTTCTTACGAGCAGTACTTC
j_call: TRBJ2-7; d_call: -; v_call: TRBV5-5; clone_size: -; cdr3_aa: CASSLTTGNEQYF; cdr3_nt: TGTGCCAGCAGCTTGACTACAGGGAACGAGCAGTACTTC
j_call: TRBJ2-7; d_call: TRBD1; v_call: TRBV29-1; clone_size: -; cdr3_aa: CSARGTGLGEQYF; cdr3_nt: TGCAGCGCCCGTGGGACAGGGCTTGGCGAGCAGTACTTC
j_call: TRBJ2-1; d_call: TRBD2; v_call: TRBV5-6; clone_size: once; cdr3_aa: CASSPGLAGGYNEQFF; cdr3_nt: TGTGCCAGCAGCCCGGGACTAGCGGGGGGCTACAATGAGCAGTTCTTC
j_call: TRBJ1-5; d_call: -; v_call: TRBV10-3; clone_size: -; cdr3_aa: CAISGLSNQPQHF; cdr3_nt: TGTGCCATCAGTGGACTTAGCAATCAGCCCCAGCATTTT
j_call: TRBJ2-3; d_call: TRBD2; v_call: TRBV5-1; clone_size: -; cdr3_aa: CASSSAAARGGRGDTQYF; cdr3_nt: TGCGCCAGCAGCTCAGCTGCCGCCCGGGGGGGAAGGGGAGATACGCAGTATTTT
j_call: TRBJ2-1; d_call: TRBD2; v_call: TRBV19; clone_size: -; cdr3_aa: CASSMLAGLHNEQFF; cdr3_nt: TGTGCCAGTAGTATGCTAGCGGGACTCCACAATGAGCAGTTCTTC
j_call: TRBJ1-2; d_call: -; v_call: TRBV5-6; clone_size: -; cdr3_aa: CASSLWWGGGYTF; cdr3_nt: TGTGCCAGCAGCTTGTGGTGGGGCGGTGGCTACACCTTC